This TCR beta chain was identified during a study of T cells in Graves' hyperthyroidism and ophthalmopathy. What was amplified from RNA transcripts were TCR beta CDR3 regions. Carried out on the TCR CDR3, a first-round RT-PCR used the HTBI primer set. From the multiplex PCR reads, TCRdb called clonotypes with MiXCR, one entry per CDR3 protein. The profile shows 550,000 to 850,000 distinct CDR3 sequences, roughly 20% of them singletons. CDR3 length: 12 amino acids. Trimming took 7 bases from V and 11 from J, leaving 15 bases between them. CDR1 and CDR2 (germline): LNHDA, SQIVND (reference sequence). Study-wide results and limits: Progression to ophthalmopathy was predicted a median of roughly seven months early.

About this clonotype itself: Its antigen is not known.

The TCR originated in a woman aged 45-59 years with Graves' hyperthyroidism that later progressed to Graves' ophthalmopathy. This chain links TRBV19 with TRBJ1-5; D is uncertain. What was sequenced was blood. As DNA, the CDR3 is TGTGCCAGTACCGAGCGCGGAATGACCCAGCATTTT. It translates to CASTERGMTQHF.